What follows are 5 T cell receptor beta chains derived from one specimen sequenced in a study of T cell changes during pregnancy in multiple sclerosis. Libraries were prepared by immunoSEQ multiplex PCR; TCRdb keeps only in-frame clonotypes and omits some of them. The sample consists of approximately 57,000 clones, around 90% of them appearing once. Specimen: peripheral blood, collected after pregnancy. The receptors were sampled from a female donor in good health, enrolled as a control in a pregnancy study.

The chain carries TRBV7-9 and TRBJ1-1, with TRBD1 identical over 9 bases. Germline lookup yields CDR1 SEHNR and CDR2 FQNEAQ (reference sequence). This CDR3 contains 16 residues. J lost 3 bases, V lost 0 bases, and 5 bases had no gene match. CDR3: CASSLAQGAADTEAFF. The CDR3 coding sequence is TGTGCCAGCAGCTTAGCACAGGGGGCGGCGGACACTGAAGCTTTCTTT.

The chain uses TRBV19 and TRBJ2-2; 7 bases are shared with TRBD1. The CDR3 loop spans 14 amino acids. Germline CDR1 LNHDA, CDR2 SQIVND (reference sequence). V lost 5 bases and J lost 0; bases outside the gene matches: 0. This CDR3 is CASSGTANTGELFF. CDR3 bases: TGTGCCAGTAGTGGGACAGCGAACACCGGGGAGCTGTTTTTT. Variable domain in full (rest from reference TRBV19 and TRBJ2-2): DGGITQSPKYLFRKEGQNVTLSCEQNLNHDAMYWYRQDPGQGLRLIYYSQIVNDFQKGDIAEGYSVSREKKESFPLTVTSAQKNPTAFYLCASSGTANTGELFFGEGSRLTVL.

This clone was counted a few times. One end of the junction varies from germline; a read error may be responsible. The chain is built from TRBV5-4 and TRBJ2-7, with D perhaps TRBD2 (6 bases). Germline V gene data show CDR1 as SGHNT and CDR2 as YYREEE (reference sequence). The CDR3 runs 12 residues. The CDR3 is CASALGSGLPDF. The CDR3 nucleotides read TGTGCCAGCGCCCTGGGGAGCGGGCTTCCAGACTTC.

In this sample, this clone turned up once. V gene TRBV9 combines with J gene TRBJ1-3; D is perhaps TRBD1 (6 bases). V was clipped by 4 bases and J by 8 bases, with 16 bases between them. The CDR3 contains 14 residues. From germline, CDR1 is SGDLS and CDR2 YYNGEE. The CDR3 sequence: CASSPGTIEDTIYF. CDR3 DNA sequence: TGTGCCAGCAGCCCGGGGACAATTGAGGACACCATATATTTT.

J is TRBJ1-2 and V is TRBV7-8; D possibly corresponds to TRBD1 (5 bases). The CDR3 sequence is 15 residues long. The germline V gene has CDR1 SGHVS and CDR2 FQNEAQ. The germline V and J ends were trimmed by 5 bases and 2 bases, with 15 bases remaining between them. The chain's CDR3 is CASSDGGSRNYGYTF. The CDR3 nucleotides are TGTGCCAGCAGCGACGGGGGGAGCAGAAACTATGGCTACACCTTC.